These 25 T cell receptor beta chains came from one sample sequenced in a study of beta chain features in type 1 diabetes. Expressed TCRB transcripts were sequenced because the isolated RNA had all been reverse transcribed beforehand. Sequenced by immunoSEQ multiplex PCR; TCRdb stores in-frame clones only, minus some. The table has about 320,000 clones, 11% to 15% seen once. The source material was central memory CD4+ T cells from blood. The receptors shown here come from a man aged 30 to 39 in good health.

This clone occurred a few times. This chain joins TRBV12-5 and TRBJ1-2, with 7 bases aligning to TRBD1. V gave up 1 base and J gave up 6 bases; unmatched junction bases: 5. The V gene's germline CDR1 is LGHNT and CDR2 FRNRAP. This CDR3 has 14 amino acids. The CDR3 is CASGLEAGGHGYTF. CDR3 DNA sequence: TGTGCTAGTGGTTTGGAGGCAGGGGGGCATGGCTACACCTTC.

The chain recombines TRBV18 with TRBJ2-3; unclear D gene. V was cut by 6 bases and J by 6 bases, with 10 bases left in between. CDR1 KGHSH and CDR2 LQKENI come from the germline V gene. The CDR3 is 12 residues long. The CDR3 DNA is TGTGCCAGCTCCCTACCTCTCGATACGCAGTATTTT. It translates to CASSLPLDTQYF.

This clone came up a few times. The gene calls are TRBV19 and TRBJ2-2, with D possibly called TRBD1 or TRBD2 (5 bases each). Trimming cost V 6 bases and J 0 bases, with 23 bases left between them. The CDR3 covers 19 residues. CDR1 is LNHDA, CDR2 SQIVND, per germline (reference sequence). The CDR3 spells CASSPYNRGPIPNTGELFF. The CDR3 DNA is TGTGCCAGTAGCCCTTACAACCGGGGCCCAATTCCGAACACCGGGGAGCTGTTTTTT.

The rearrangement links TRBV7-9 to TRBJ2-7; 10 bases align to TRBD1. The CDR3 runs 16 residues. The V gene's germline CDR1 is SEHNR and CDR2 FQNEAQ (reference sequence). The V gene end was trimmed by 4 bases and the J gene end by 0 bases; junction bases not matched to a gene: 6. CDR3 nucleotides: TGTGCCAGCAGCTCTTACGGACAGGGGGGCTCCTACGAGCAGTACTTC. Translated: CASSSYGQGGSYEQYF.

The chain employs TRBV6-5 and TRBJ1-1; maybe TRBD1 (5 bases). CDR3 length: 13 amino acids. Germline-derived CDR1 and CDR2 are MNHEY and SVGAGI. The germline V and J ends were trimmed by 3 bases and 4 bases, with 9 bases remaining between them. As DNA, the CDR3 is TGTGCCAGCAGTTATGGGGGGTTCACTGAAGCTTTCTTT. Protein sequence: CASSYGGFTEAFF.

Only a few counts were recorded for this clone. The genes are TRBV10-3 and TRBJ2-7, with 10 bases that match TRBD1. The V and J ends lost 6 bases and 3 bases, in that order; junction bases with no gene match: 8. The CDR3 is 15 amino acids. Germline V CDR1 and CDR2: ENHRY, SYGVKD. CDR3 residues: CAISNRDRGLYEQYF. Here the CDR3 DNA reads TGTGCCATCAGCAACCGGGACAGGGGCCTCTACGAGCAGTACTTC.

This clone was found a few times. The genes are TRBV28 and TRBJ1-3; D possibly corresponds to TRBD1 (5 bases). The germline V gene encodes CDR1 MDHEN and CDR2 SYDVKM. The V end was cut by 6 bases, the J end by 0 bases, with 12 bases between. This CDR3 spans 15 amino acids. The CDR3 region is CASRETGLSGNTIYF. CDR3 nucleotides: TGTGCCAGCAGGGAAACAGGACTCTCTGGAAACACCATATATTTT.

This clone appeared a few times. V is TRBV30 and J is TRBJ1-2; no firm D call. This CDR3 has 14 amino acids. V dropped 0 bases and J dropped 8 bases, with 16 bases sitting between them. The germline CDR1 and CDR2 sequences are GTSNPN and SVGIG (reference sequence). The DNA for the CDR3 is TGTGCCTGGAGTGTAGGCTCTAAGGCGGGGGGCTACACCTTC. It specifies CAWSVGSKAGGYTF. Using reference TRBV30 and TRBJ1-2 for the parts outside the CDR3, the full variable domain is SQTIHQWPATLVQPVGSPLSLECTVEGTSNPNLYWYRQAAGRGLQLLFYSVGIGQISSEVPQNLSASRPQDRQFILSSKKLLLSDSGFYLCAWSVGSKAGGYTFGSGTRLTVV.

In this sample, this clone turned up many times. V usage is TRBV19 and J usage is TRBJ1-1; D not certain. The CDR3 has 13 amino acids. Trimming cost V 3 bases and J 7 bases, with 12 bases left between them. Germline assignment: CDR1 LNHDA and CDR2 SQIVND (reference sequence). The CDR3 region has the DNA TGTGCCAGTAGTATTTCATCTCTAAGTGAAGCTTTCTTT. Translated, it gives CASSISSLSEAFF.

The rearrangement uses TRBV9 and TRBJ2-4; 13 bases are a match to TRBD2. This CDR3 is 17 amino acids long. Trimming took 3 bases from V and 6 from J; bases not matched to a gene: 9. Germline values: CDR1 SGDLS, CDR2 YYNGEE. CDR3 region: CASSEGPGTSGVNIQYF. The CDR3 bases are TGTGCCAGCAGCGAAGGTCCCGGGACTAGCGGGGTAAACATTCAGTACTTC.

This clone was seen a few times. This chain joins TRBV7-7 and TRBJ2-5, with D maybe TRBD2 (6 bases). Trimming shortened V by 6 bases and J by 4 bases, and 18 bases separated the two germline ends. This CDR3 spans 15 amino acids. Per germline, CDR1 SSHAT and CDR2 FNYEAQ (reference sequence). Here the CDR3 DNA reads TGTGCCAGCAGGACCGGGCGGGGTGTGGCAGAGACCCAGTACTTC. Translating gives CASRTGRGVAETQYF.

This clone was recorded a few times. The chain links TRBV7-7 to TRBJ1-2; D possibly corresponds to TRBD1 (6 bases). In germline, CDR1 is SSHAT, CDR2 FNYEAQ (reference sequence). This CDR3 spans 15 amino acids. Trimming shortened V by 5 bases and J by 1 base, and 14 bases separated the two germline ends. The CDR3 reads CASSPTGTFNYGYTF. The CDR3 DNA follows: TGTGCCAGCAGCCCAACAGGGACGTTTAACTATGGCTACACCTTC.

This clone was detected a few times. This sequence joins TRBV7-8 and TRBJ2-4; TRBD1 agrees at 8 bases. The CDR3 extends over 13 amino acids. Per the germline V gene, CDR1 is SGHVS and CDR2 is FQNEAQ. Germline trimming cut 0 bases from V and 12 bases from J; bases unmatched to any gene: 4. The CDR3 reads CASSLARQGAQYF. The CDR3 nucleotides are TGTGCCAGCAGCTTAGCGAGGCAGGGGGCTCAGTACTTC.

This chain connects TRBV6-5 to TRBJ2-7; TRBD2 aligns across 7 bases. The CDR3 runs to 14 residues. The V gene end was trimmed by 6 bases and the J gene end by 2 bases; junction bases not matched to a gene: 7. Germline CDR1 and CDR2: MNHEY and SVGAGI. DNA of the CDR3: TGTGCCAGCAGGAGCTCGGGAGGAACCTACGAGCAGTACTTC. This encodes CASRSSGGTYEQYF.

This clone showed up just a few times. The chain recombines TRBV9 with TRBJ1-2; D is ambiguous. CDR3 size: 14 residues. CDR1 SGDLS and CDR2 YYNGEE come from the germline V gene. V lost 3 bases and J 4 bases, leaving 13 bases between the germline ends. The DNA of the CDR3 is TGTGCCAGCAGCGCGGGCGGAATTGGCTATGGCTACACCTTC. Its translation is CASSAGGIGYGYTF.

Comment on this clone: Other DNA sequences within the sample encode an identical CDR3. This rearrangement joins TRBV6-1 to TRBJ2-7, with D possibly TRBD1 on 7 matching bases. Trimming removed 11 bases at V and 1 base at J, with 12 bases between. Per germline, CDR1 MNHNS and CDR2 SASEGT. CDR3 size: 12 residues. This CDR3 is CASRGDSYEQYV. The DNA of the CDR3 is TGTGCCTCCAGGGGGGATTCCTACGAGCAGTACGTC.

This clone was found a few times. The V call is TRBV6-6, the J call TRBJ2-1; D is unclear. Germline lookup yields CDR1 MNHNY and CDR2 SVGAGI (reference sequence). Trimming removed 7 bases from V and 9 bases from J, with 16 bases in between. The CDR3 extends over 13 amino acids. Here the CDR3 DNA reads TGTGCCAGCAACCAGGCGCTCGCCAGTGAGCAGTTCTTC. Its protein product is CASNQALASEQFF.

The CDR3 reads CASSLQGYGYTF. In DNA form, the CDR3 reads TGTGCCAGCAGCCTTCAGGGGTATGGCTACACCTTC. The rearrangement links TRBV5-8 to TRBJ1-2; D may be TRBD1 (6 bases). V lost 4 bases, J lost 5 bases, and 9 bases lay in between. Germline V gene lookup returns CDR1 SGHTS and CDR2 YDEGEE. The CDR3 is 12 amino acids.

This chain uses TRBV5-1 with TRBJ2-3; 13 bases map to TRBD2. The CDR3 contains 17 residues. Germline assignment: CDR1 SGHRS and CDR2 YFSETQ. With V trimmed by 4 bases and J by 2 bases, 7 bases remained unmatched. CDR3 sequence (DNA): TGCGCCAGCAGCCCACCCGGGACTAGCGGGACCACAGATACGCAGTATTTT. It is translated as CASSPPGTSGTTDTQYF.

CDR3 protein: CASSHTTVRGYRNEQFF. CDR3 DNA sequence: TGCGCCAGCAGCCACACAACGGTCCGGGGCTATCGTAATGAGCAGTTCTTC. V gene TRBV4-1 combines with J gene TRBJ2-1; D assignment may be TRBD1 or TRBD2 (5 bases each). Germline CDR1 reads MGHRA; CDR2 reads YSYEKL. The CDR3 runs 17 residues. V gave up 3 bases and J gave up 7 bases, with 22 bases separating them.

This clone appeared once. CDR3 loop: CASSSGGSITDTQYF. The CDR3 nucleotides read TGCGCCAGCAGCTCCGGAGGGAGTATCACAGATACGCAGTATTTT. The V and J genes are TRBV4-3 and TRBJ2-3, with D maybe TRBD2 (6 bases). The CDR3 length is 15 residues. V was pared by 5 bases and J by 2 bases, with 14 bases between. Germline V lookup: CDR1 LGHNA, CDR2 YSLEER.

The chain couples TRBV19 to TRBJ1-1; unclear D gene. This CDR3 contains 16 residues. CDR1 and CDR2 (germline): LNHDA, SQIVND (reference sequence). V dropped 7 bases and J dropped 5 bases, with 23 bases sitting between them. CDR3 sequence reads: CASTSTFRRIPTEAFF. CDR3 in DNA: TGTGCCAGTACTTCAACTTTCCGGCGGATCCCTACTGAAGCTTTCTTT.

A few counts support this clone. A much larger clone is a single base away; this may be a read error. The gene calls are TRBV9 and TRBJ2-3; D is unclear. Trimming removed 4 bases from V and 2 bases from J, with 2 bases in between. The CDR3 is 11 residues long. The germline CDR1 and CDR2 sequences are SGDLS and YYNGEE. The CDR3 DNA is TGTGCCAGCAGCTACACAGATACGCAGTATTTT. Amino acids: CASSYTDTQYF.

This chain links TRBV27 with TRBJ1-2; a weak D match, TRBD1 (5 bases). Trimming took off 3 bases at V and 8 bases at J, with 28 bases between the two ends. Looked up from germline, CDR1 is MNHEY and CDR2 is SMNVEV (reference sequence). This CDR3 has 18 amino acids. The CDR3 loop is CASSLRKSVPGSLGGYTF. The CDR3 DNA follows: TGTGCCAGCAGTTTGAGAAAGTCGGTCCCAGGGTCCCTTGGGGGCTACACCTTC.

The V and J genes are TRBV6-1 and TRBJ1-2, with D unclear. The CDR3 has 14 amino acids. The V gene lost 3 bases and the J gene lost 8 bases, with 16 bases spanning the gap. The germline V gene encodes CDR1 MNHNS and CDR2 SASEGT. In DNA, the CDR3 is TGTGCCAGCAGTGATTATCCGGGGTATGACGGCTACACCTTC. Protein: CASSDYPGYDGYTF.